The following is a T cell receptor beta chain sequence with its context. These data are taken from a study of technical replicates of blood from a handful of donors. The assay was immunoSEQ multiplex PCR, and TCRdb's table has in-frame clones only and misses some. The sample gives some 80,000 clones, approximately 90% of which show up once; around 0.25% is in the top ten. Germline V lookup: CDR1 SGHRS, CDR2 YFSETQ. The CDR3 is 13 amino acids. With 7 bases clipped from V and 5 bases from J, the junction kept 5 bases outside the gene matches. J is TRBJ2-1 and V is TRBV5-1, with TRBD2 matching over 8 bases. This receptor was identified in a human donor in good health. Source material: T cells isolated from PBMCs. The CDR3 is CASAGTSHNEQFF. The CDR3 nucleotides read TGCGCCAGCGCCGGGACTAGTCACAATGAGCAGTTCTTC. Supplemented by reference TRBV5-1 and TRBJ2-1, the full variable domain reads KAGVTQTPRYLIKTRGQQVTLSCSPISGHRSVSWYQQTPGQGLQFLFEYFSETQRNKGNFPGRFSGRQFSNSRSEMNVSTLELGDSALYLCASAGTSHNEQFFGPGTRLTVL.